These 18 T cell receptor beta chains were all obtained from the same sample, sequenced in a study of graft-versus-host responses after intestinal transplantation. Method: immunoSEQ multiplex PCR; TCRdb's copy keeps in-frame clones and lacks some. Of over 120,000 clones listed, around 90% are singletons. Which antigens these TCRs recognize remains unknown. Specimen: unstimulated CD4+ T cells sorted from spleen or lymph node cells, collected before intestinal transplant. The source is a human donor who received an intestinal transplant.

The CDR3 DNA reads TGTGCCAGCAGCCCAGGGTTCACAGATACGCAGTATTTT. As protein: CASSPGFTDTQYF. This chain joins TRBV14 and TRBJ2-3; D perhaps matches TRBD1 (5 bases). Germline assignment: CDR1 SGHDN and CDR2 FVKESK. CDR3 length equals 13 residues. V lost 4 bases and J lost 2, with 7 bases in between.

The genes are TRBV6-5 and TRBJ2-1, with TRBD2 matching over 9 bases. Germline CDR1 is MNHEY and CDR2 is SVGAGI. With V trimmed by 4 bases and J by 1 base, 5 bases remained unmatched. The CDR3 length is 16 residues. The CDR3 spells CASSSRLAASYNEQFF. The CDR3 nucleotides are TGTGCCAGCAGTTCCAGACTAGCGGCTTCCTACAATGAGCAGTTCTTC.

For the CDR3, the DNA is TGTGCCAGCAGTTTATGGGAAAGGGGGAACCAAGAGACCCAGTACTTC. Translation gives CASSLWERGNQETQYF. This sequence joins TRBV28 and TRBJ2-5, with a weak D call TRBD1 (6 bases). The ends were cut back, 0 bases at V and 0 bases at J, with 11 bases in the middle. The CDR3 has 16 amino acids. CDR1 is MDHEN, CDR2 SYDVKM, per germline.

The V gene is TRBV6-5, the J gene TRBJ1-5, with unresolved D. This CDR3 comprises 14 residues. The germline gives CDR1 MNHEY, CDR2 SVGAGI. V lost 0 bases and J lost 6, with 9 bases in between. CDR3 sequence (DNA): TGTGCCAGCAGTTACTCCCTAACTCGTCAGCCCCAGCATTTT. Translation gives CASSYSLTRQPQHF.

The chain joins TRBV5-4 to TRBJ2-7, with unresolved D. Germline values: CDR1 SGHNT, CDR2 YYREEE (reference sequence). The V and J ends lost 0 bases and 8 bases respectively, with 9 bases between them. CDR3 length: 12 residues. This CDR3 is CASSLAEGQQYF. CDR3 DNA sequence: TGTGCCAGCAGCTTGGCTGAAGGTCAGCAGTACTTC.

V usage is TRBV28 and J usage is TRBJ2-2, with D hard to call. The CDR3 length is 10 residues. Germline loops: CDR1 MDHEN, CDR2 SYDVKM. With 8 bases removed from V and 9 bases from J, the gap between germline ends came to 7 bases. CDR3 sequence reads: CASSSRELFF. The CDR3 bases are TGTGCCAGCTCCTCTAGGGAGCTGTTTTTT.

The chain has TRBV6-4 and TRBJ2-2; no clear D. Trimming took off 3 bases at V and 1 base at J, with 6 bases between the two ends. CDR1 is MRHNA and CDR2 is SNTAGT in the germline V gene. This CDR3 contains 14 residues. CDR3 sequence (DNA): TGTGCCAGCAGTGAGCTTGGGAACACCGGGGAGCTGTTTTTT. Its translation is CASSELGNTGELFF.

Regarding this clone: Other DNA variants within this sample encode the same CDR3. The V and J genes are TRBV7-3 and TRBJ2-1; TRBD2 aligns across 10 bases. This CDR3 is 15 amino acids long. In germline, CDR1 is SGHTA, CDR2 FQGTGA. V shed 5 bases and J 0 bases; nucleotides not matched to a gene: 1. In DNA, the CDR3 is TGTGCCAGCAGCCGGACTAGCGGCTCCTACAATGAGCAGTTCTTC. Amino acid sequence: CASSRTSGSYNEQFF.

This clone occurred once. The chain combines TRBV28 with TRBJ2-1; 11 bases are shared with TRBD2. The germline V gene encodes CDR1 MDHEN and CDR2 SYDVKM. The CDR3 is 15 amino acids. V trimming: 6 bases; J trimming: 2 bases; junction bases outside the gene matches: 3. This CDR3 is CASSPGLAAYNEQFF. CDR3 nucleotide sequence: TGTGCCAGCAGCCCGGGACTAGCGGCCTACAATGAGCAGTTCTTC.

The V and J genes are TRBV6-1 and TRBJ1-2, with 11 bases lining up with TRBD1. The V segment lost 6 bases and the J segment 7 bases; nucleotides outside the gene matches: 4. Germline V gene sequence: CDR1 MNHNS, CDR2 SASEGT. The length of the CDR3 is 13 residues. The CDR3 protein is CASSVGTGGGYTF. The CDR3 nucleotides read TGTGCCAGCAGCGTTGGGACAGGGGGTGGCTACACCTTC.

V is TRBV4-2 and J is TRBJ1-5; D remains unclear. Per germline, CDR1 LGHNA and CDR2 YNFKEQ. This CDR3 has 15 residues. Trimming left V 5 bases short and J 5 bases short, with 16 bases between. The CDR3 is CASSTRPEGDQPQHF. The CDR3, as DNA: TGTGCCAGCAGCACCCGACCCGAGGGCGATCAGCCCCAGCATTTT.

V gene TRBV7-2 combines with J gene TRBJ1-2, with TRBD1 as a possible D gene (6 bases). The CDR3 sequence is 12 residues long. V lost 4 bases and J lost 4, with 7 bases in between. The V gene's germline CDR1 is SGHTA and CDR2 FQGNSA. CDR3 sequence (DNA): TGTGCCAGCAGCTGGGACATCTATGGCTACACCTTC. Amino acids: CASSWDIYGYTF.

V and J are TRBV9 and TRBJ1-3; 9 bases match TRBD1. The CDR3 is 13 amino acids. CDR1 is SGDLS, CDR2 YYNGEE, per germline. V shed 5 bases, J shed 4 bases, and the junction held 1 base outside the gene matches. CDR3 sequence (DNA): TGTGCCAGCAGGGGGACAGGGGGAAACACCATATATTTT. Translating gives CASRGTGGNTIYF.

The chain couples TRBV7-9 to TRBJ2-1; D gene unclear. V lost 3 bases, J lost 5 bases, and 8 bases lay in between. The CDR3 is 13 amino acids. Per the germline V gene, CDR1 is SEHNR and CDR2 is FQNEAQ (reference sequence). The CDR3 DNA is TGTGCCAGCAGCTTGTGGGCAGACAATGAGCAGTTCTTC. Translation: CASSLWADNEQFF.

This clone was seen a single time. V and J are TRBV6-5 and TRBJ1-1; D is unclear. The CDR3 runs to 12 residues. Germline assignment: CDR1 MNHEY and CDR2 SVGAGI. The V and J ends lost 8 bases and 1 base respectively, with 8 bases between them. In DNA form, the CDR3 reads TGTGCCAGCTGTGGGGAGAACACTGAAGCTTTCTTT. Its protein is CASCGENTEAFF.

The chain combines TRBV13 with TRBJ1-2, with unresolved D. The germline CDR1 and CDR2 sequences are PRHDT and FYEKMQ (reference sequence). This CDR3 comprises 15 residues. V lost 5 bases, J lost 0 bases, and 13 bases lay in between. For the CDR3, the DNA is TGTGCCAGCAGCCCAGACGGGCTAACTAACTATGGCTACACCTTC. Translated, it gives CASSPDGLTNYGYTF.

On this clone: The same CDR3 arises from other DNA sequences in this sample as well. The rearrangement links TRBV7-9 to TRBJ1-1; D call uncertain. Germline CDR1 reads SEHNR; CDR2 reads FQNEAQ (reference sequence). V dropped 2 bases and J dropped 8 bases, with 6 bases sitting between them. The CDR3 extends over 11 amino acids. The CDR3 reads CASSLRAEAFF. DNA for the CDR3: TGTGCCAGCAGCTTAAGAGCCGAAGCTTTCTTT.

This chain joins TRBV4-1 and TRBJ2-5; TRBD1 aligns across 9 bases. This CDR3 is 18 amino acids long. J gave up 4 bases and V 6 bases, and 18 bases lay outside the gene matches. Germline CDR1 is MGHRA and CDR2 is YSYEKL. The CDR3 nucleotides are TGCGCCAGCAGGGAATCCCGAGGGGGGACAGGGCCATCAGAGACCCAGTACTTC. Protein sequence: CASRESRGGTGPSETQYF.